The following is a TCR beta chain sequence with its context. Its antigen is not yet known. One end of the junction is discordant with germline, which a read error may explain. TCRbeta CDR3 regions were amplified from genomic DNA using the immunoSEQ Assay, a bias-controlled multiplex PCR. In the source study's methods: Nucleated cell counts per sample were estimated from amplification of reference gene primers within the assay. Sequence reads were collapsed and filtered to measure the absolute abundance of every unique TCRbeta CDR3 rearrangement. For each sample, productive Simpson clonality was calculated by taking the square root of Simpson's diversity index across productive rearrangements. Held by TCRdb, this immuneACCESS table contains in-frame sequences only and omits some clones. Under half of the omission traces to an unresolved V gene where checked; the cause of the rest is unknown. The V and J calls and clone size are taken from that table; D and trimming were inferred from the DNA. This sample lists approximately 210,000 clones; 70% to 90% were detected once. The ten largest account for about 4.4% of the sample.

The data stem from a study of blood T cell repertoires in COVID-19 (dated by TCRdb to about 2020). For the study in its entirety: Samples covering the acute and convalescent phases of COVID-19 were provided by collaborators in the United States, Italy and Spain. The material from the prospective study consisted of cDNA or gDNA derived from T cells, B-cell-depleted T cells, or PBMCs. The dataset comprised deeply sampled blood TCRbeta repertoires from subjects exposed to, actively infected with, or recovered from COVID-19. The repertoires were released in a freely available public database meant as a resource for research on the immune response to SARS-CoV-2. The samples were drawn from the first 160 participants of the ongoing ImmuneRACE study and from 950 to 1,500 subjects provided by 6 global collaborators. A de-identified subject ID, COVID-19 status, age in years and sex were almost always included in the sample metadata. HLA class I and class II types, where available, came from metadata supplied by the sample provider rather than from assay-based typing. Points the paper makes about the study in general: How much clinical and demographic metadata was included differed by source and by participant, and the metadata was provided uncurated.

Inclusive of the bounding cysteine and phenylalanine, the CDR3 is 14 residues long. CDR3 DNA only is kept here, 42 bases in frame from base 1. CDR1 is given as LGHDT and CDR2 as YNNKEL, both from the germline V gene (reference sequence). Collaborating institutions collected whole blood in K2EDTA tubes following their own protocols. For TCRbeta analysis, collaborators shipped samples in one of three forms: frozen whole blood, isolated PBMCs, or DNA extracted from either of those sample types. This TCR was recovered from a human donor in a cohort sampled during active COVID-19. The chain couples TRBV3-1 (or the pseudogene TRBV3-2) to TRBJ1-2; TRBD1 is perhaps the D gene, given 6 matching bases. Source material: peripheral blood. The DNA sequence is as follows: TGTGCCAGCAGTCAAGACCGGACAGCCGGAGGCTACACCTTC. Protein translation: CASSQDRTAGGYTF.